This is a list of T cell receptor beta chains from one sample in a study of blood T cell repertoires in COVID-19. This table comes from immunoSEQ multiplex PCR, and its TCRdb copy is limited to in-frame clones, with some not included. The sample yields under 250,000 clones, over 75% seen once. Material for sequencing was peripheral blood. These receptors were collected from a woman in her seventies with COVID-19, enrolled during active disease. The CDR3 runs from the conserved cysteine through the conserved F or W. The order of the fields is CDR3 protein, CDR3 DNA, V gene, J gene, clone size, D gene. The D gene is left open where the match is weak. Clone size appears in some rows only: once, few, many, or a class for an expanded clone.

cdr3_aa: CSVVRTGGAGYTF
cdr3_nt: TGCAGCGTTGTCCGGACAGGGGGCGCTGGCTACACCTTC
v_call: TRBV29-1
j_call: TRBJ1-2
clone_size: NA
d_call: TRBD1

cdr3_aa: CASSQAGGTYEQYF
cdr3_nt: TGTGCCAGCTCACAGGCGGGAGGCACCTACGAGCAGTACTTC
v_call: TRBV18
j_call: TRBJ2-7
clone_size: NA
d_call: TRBD2

cdr3_aa: CASSEGRQTNEKLFF
cdr3_nt: TGTGCCAGCAGTGAAGGGCGGCAAACTAATGAAAAACTGTTTTTT
v_call: TRBV6-1
j_call: TRBJ1-4
clone_size: NA
d_call: NA

cdr3_aa: CSVAGSYEQYF
cdr3_nt: TGCAGCGTTGCCGGTTCCTACGAGCAGTACTTC
v_call: TRBV29-1
j_call: TRBJ2-7
clone_size: once
d_call: NA

cdr3_aa: CASSLVGGDWRYGYTF
cdr3_nt: TGTGCCAGCAGCTTAGTAGGTGGCGACTGGCGCTATGGCTACACCTTC
v_call: TRBV7-8
j_call: TRBJ1-2
clone_size: NA
d_call: NA

cdr3_aa: CASSQESLAGQTQYF
cdr3_nt: TGTGCCAGCAGCCAAGAAAGCCTAGCGGGTCAGACCCAGTACTTC
v_call: TRBV3-1/TRBV3-2
j_call: TRBJ2-5
clone_size: NA
d_call: TRBD2

cdr3_aa: CASSGTQETQYF
cdr3_nt: TGTGCCAGCAGCGGGACTCAAGAGACCCAGTACTTC
v_call: TRBV6-2/TRBV6-3
j_call: TRBJ2-5
clone_size: NA
d_call: NA

cdr3_aa: CASSQDSGLAGRRNEQFF
cdr3_nt: TGTGCCAGCAGCCAAGATTCGGGACTAGCGGGGAGACGGAATGAGCAGTTCTTC
v_call: TRBV4-2
j_call: TRBJ2-1
clone_size: few
d_call: TRBD2

cdr3_aa: CSQARYNEQFF
cdr3_nt: TGCAGCCAGGCACGCTACAATGAGCAGTTCTTC
v_call: TRBV20-1
j_call: TRBJ2-1
clone_size: NA
d_call: NA

cdr3_aa: CASSSQGNSGNTIYF
cdr3_nt: TGTGCCAGCAGCTCCCAGGGAAACTCTGGAAACACCATATATTTT
v_call: TRBV7-3
j_call: TRBJ1-3
clone_size: NA
d_call: NA

cdr3_aa: CASSIGGFEVSGYTF
cdr3_nt: TGTGCCAGTAGTATCGGGGGGTTTGAGGTCTCTGGCTACACCTTC
v_call: TRBV19
j_call: TRBJ1-2
clone_size: NA
d_call: NA